A selection of T cell receptor beta chains follows, all from one sample in a study of shared clonotypes between healthy human individuals. Here immunoSEQ multiplex PCR was the method, and the copy in TCRdb shows in-frame clones only, minus some. The table lists more than 900,000 clones, approximately 80% of them singletons. Specimen: memory CD4+ T cells from PBMCs. The source of these receptors is a young man in good health. Some clones in this sample may be carry-over from other donors' samples. Both conserved end residues are trimmed from each CDR3.

cdr3_length v_call cdr3_aa
9 TRBV7-9 ASASRETQY
13 TRBV30 AWRFGTGDPDTQY
12 TRBV10-2 ASSEYGGMAPQH
14 TRBV5-1 ASSLTSGSFYNEQF
9 TRBV28 ASSLGPGYT
11 TRBV2 ASSGGRYTEAF
14 TRBV5-6 ASSLVGGKGYNEQF
14 TRBV4-2 ASSQDQTSGRYEQY
12 TRBV14 ASSPWDRGYEQY
11 TRBV18 ASSLGRQSEQY
13 TRBV5-1 ASSYGTAIPYEQY
10 TRBV29-1 SVAPGTSEAF
11 TRBV7-6 ASSTTGNHEQY
12 TRBV19 ASRLRDREETQY
9 TRBV29-1 SVGHGAGAF
14 TRBV27 ASGGSQVPRGREQF
15 TRBV29-1 SVEDRWGQGPTGELF
13 TRBV2 ASSSTGGRNEKLF
13 TRBV5-1 ASSLTGITTDTQY
16 TRBV4-1 ASSQDGSGDPRANVLT
10 TRBV7-2 ASSRQTYGYT
13 TRBV27 ASSAGRGIGETQY
19 TRBV30 AWSVFPGQLITEANTGGLF
14 TRBV7-8 ASSLGGFRPTDTQY
13 TRBV28 ASSAAGATNEKLF
11 TRBV15 ATSRDPDQPQH
13 TRBV2 ASSLAGAVAGELF
12 TRBV29-1 SVRQTSGANVLT
16 TRBV5-1 ASSLLASGNPFGYEQY
12 TRBV7-9 ASSSRDGSSPLH
11 TRBV11-2 ASSPILTGELF
12 TRBV5-1 ASSQSGQNTEAF
12 TRBV28 ASSRTGPNTEAF
13 TRBV28 ASSQLTGGTREAF
13 TRBV30 AWGSTGLANQPQH
14 TRBV7-9 ASSSYRGVTYNEQF
13 TRBV25-1 ASTRDSTNTGELF
14 TRBV18 ASSPQKDRGITEAF
14 TRBV25-1 ASSESGRGDLTEAF
13 TRBV6-5 ASSRLHNSNQPQH
13 TRBV6-5 ASSLRGAPTDTQY
11 TRBV5-4 ASSSPRTYEQY
14 TRBV28 ASSPIFGRGSPEAF
14 TRBV19 ASSSSGRGSNTEAF
13 TRBV11-2 ASTQSRTGNTEAF
11 TRBV28 ASNIPQNTEAF
11 TRBV18 ASRQGLYNEQF
11 TRBV9 ASSTGPRGGYT
14 TRBV4-1 ASSQVDQGALGAQY
14 TRBV4-1 ASSQIAGGSGETQY
13 TRBV5-1 ASSSRWGSGTEAF
11 TRBV7-2 ASSLGINYGYT
14 TRBV18 ASSPQPGLHNQPQH
12 TRBV2 ASSATGIRQPQH
14 TRBV5-5 ASSFGLAGNTGELF
10 TRBV7-8 ASSLSLDTQY
15 TRBV5-1 ASTRRDGEGYYNEQF
13 TRBV5-1 ASSLGQTLTGELF